These T cell receptor beta chains were read from a single sample in a study of immune cell composition in non-small cell lung cancer. Sequencing was performed with immunoSEQ multiplex PCR; in TCRdb, only in-frame clones are kept and a portion is missing. The data contain about 6,700 clones, roughly 69% of them seen just once; the ten biggest clones take up about 10%. Sequencing was performed on non-adjacent lung tissue. The receptors stem from a human donor with non-small cell lung cancer. Both conserved end residues are part of each CDR3. D genes are given only for firm matches. The listing skips clone size in some rows; elsewhere it reads once, few, many or a size class.

TRBV7-9	few	TRBD1	TRBJ1-4	CASSRSGQGGTNEKLFF	TGTGCCAGCAGCCGATCAGGACAGGGTGGGACTAATGAAAAACTGTTTTTT
TRBV7-9	-	-	TRBJ2-3	CASSFGDTGGDTQYF	TGTGCCAGCAGCTTCGGGGACACTGGTGGTGATACGCAGTATTTT
TRBV5-1	-	-	TRBJ2-3	CASSLGGADTQYF	TGCGCCAGCAGCTTGGGGGGCGCAGATACGCAGTATTTT
TRBV6-4	-	TRBD2	TRBJ2-3	CASSDEAGGKDTQYF	TGTGCCAGCAGTGATGAAGCGGGGGGAAAAGATACGCAGTATTTT
TRBV7-2	-	-	TRBJ2-7	CASSTDSYEQYF	TGTGCCAGCAGCACTGACAGCTACGAGCAGTACTTC
TRBV6-5	-	TRBD1	TRBJ1-1	CASSYSRTGMNTEAFF	TGTGCCAGCAGTTACTCGCGGACAGGAATGAACACTGAAGCTTTCTTT
TRBV7-2	-	TRBD2	TRBJ2-1	CASSFRRTSGNNEQFF	TGTGCCAGCAGCTTTCGGAGAACTAGCGGCAACAATGAGCAGTTCTTC
TRBV7-2	-	TRBD2	TRBJ2-1	CASSPDSRAGNEQFF	TGTGCCAGCAGCCCTGACTCCCGAGCGGGAAATGAGCAGTTCTTC
TRBV5-4	-	-	TRBJ2-5	CASSSEGLGVETQYF	TGTGCCAGCAGCTCGGAGGGTTTGGGCGTAGAGACCCAGTACTTC
TRBV11-3	once	-	TRBJ2-3	CASSGQGGSDTQYF	TGTGCCAGCAGCGGCCAGGGGGGCTCGGATACGCAGTATTTT
TRBV4-2	once	TRBD1	TRBJ1-3	CASSQEAAQGTFSGNTIYF	TGTGCCAGCAGCCAAGAAGCAGCACAGGGGACATTCTCTGGAAACACCATATATTTT
TRBV7-9	few	-	TRBJ2-2	CASSLEGYSGELFF	TGTGCCAGCAGCTTAGAGGGGTACTCCGGGGAGCTGTTTTTT
TRBV6-1	-	-	TRBJ2-1	CASSERQIIMAQFF	TGTGCCAGCAGTGAACGACAGATAATAATGGCGCAGTTCTTC
TRBV28	-	-	TRBJ2-5	CASSLLGGRWETQYF	TGTGCCAGCAGTTTATTGGGTGGGAGGTGGGAGACCCAGTACTTC
TRBV28	-	TRBD1	TRBJ1-2	CASALTGGGYGYTF	TGTGCCAGTGCCCTTACAGGGGGCGGCTATGGCTACACCTTC
TRBV5-6	-	TRBD2	TRBJ2-3	CASSFPSGGTDTQYF	TGTGCCAGCAGCTTCCCTAGCGGGGGCACAGATACGCAGTATTTT
TRBV29-1	few	-	TRBJ1-2	CSVVITGGYTF	TGCAGCGTTGTGATCACGGGGGGCTACACCTTC
TRBV5-1	-	TRBD2	TRBJ2-7	CASSLFGSREGLSYEQYF	TGCGCCAGCAGCTTGTTCGGGTCGCGGGAGGGCCTCTCCTACGAGCAGTACTTC
TRBV5-1	-	-	TRBJ2-7	CASSLGRGRSFEQYF	TGCGCCAGCAGCTTGGGCCGAGGAAGAAGTTTCGAGCAGTACTTC
TRBV6-4	-	TRBD1	TRBJ1-5	CASREQGQSNQPQHF	TGTGCCAGCAGGGAACAGGGGCAGAGCAATCAGCCCCAGCATTTT
TRBV21-1	-	-	TRBJ2-3	CASSTGLAASTDTQYF	TGTGCCAGCAGCACCGGACTAGCGGCTAGCACAGATACGCAGTATTTT
TRBV28	-	TRBD2	TRBJ2-3	CASSSPGGEGTDTQYF	TGTGCCAGCAGTTCCCCTGGGGGGGAAGGCACAGATACGCAGTATTTT
TRBV7-6	-	-	TRBJ2-3	CASSLTLGGRADTQYF	TGTGCCAGCAGCTTAACCCTCGGGGGGCGCGCAGATACGCAGTATTTT
TRBV28	-	TRBD2	TRBJ2-1	CASTGLGVYNEQFF	TGTGCCAGCACCGGACTAGGGGTTTACAATGAGCAGTTCTTC
TRBV4-1	-	-	TRBJ2-5	CASSIYYTGTGREETQYF	TGCGCCAGCAGCATATATTATACCGGGACTGGCAGGGAGGAGACCCAGTACTTC
TRBV6-1	large	TRBD2	TRBJ2-3	CASIRGTTSTDTQYF	TGTGCCAGCATCCGCGGGACTACCAGCACAGATACGCAGTATTTT
TRBV5-4	few	TRBD2	TRBJ2-1	CASSLSRTSGLNEQFF	TGTGCCAGCAGCTTGTCAAGGACTAGCGGCCTCAATGAGCAGTTCTTC
TRBV7-9	-	-	TRBJ1-5	CASSLRGNQPQHF	TGTGCCAGCAGCTTACGGGGCAATCAGCCCCAGCATTTT
TRBV5-1	-	TRBD1	TRBJ2-7	CASSPDRAYEQYF	TGCGCCAGCAGCCCGGACAGGGCCTACGAGCAGTACTTC
TRBV28	-	TRBD1	TRBJ2-7	CASNQDRVRNEQYF	TGTGCCAGCAATCAGGACAGGGTGAGAAACGAGCAGTACTTC
TRBV7-3	-	TRBD2	TRBJ2-5	CASSLSGGGQETQYF	TGTGCCAGCAGCTTATCGGGGGGAGGTCAAGAGACCCAGTACTTC
TRBV5-4	-	TRBD2	TRBJ2-2	CASSTRTRRATGELFF	TGTGCCAGCAGCACCCGGACTAGGCGAGCCACCGGGGAGCTGTTTTTT
TRBV2	-	-	TRBJ1-1	CASLIQGKAFF	TGTGCCAGCCTGATACAGGGTAAGGCTTTCTTT
TRBV11-2	-	TRBD2	TRBJ2-7	CASSLALAGDYEQYF	TGTGCCAGCAGCTTAGCTCTAGCGGGGGACTACGAGCAGTACTTC